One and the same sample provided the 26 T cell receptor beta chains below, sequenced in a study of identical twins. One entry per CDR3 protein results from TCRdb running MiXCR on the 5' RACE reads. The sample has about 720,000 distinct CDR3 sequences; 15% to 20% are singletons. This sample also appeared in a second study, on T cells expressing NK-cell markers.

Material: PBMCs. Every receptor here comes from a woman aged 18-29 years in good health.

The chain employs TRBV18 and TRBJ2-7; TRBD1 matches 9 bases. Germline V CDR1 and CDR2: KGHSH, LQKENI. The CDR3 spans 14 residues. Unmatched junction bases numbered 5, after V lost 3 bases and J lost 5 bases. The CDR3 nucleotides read TGTGCCAGCTCACCCCGGACAGGGGATAACGAGCAGTACTTC. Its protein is CASSPRTGDNEQYF.

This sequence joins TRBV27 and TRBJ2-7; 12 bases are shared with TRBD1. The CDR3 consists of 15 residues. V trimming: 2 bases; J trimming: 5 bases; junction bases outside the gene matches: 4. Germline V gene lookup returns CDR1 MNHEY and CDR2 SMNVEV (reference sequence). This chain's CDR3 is CASSLGTGGSDEQYF. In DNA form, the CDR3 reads TGTGCCAGCAGTTTAGGGACAGGGGGCAGCGACGAGCAGTACTTC.

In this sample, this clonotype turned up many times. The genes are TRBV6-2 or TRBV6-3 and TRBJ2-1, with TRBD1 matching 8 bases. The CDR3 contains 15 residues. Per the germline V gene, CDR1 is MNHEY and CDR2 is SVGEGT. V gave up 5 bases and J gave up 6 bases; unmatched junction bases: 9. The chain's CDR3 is CASSLGQGRGNEQFF. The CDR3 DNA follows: TGTGCCAGCAGTCTCGGACAGGGACGGGGCAATGAGCAGTTCTTC.

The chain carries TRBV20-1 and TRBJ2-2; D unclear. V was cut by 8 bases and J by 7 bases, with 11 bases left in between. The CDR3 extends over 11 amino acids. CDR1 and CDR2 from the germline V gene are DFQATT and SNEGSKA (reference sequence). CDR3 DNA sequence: TGCAGTTGTCAAAAGCTCGGGGAGCTGTTTTTT. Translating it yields CSCQKLGELFF.

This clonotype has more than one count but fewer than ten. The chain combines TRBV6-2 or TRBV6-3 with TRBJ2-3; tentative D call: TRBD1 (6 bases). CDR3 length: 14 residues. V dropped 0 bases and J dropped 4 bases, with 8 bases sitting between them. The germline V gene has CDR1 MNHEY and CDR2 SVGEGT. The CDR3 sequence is CASSYSDRPDTQYF. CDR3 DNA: TGTGCCAGCAGTTACTCCGACAGGCCAGATACGCAGTATTTT.

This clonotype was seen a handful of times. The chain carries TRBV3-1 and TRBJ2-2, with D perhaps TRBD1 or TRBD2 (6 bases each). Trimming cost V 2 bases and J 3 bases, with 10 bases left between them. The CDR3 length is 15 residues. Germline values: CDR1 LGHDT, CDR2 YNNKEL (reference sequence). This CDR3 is CASSQKGGYTGELFF. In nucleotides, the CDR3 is TGTGCCAGCAGCCAAAAGGGGGGATACACCGGGGAGCTGTTTTTT. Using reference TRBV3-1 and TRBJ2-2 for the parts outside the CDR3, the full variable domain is DTAVSQTPKYLVTQMGNDKSIKCEQNLGHDTMYWYKQDSKKFLKIMFSYNNKELIINETVPNRFSPKSPDKAHLNLHINSLELGDSAVYFCASSQKGGYTGELFFGEGSRLTVL.

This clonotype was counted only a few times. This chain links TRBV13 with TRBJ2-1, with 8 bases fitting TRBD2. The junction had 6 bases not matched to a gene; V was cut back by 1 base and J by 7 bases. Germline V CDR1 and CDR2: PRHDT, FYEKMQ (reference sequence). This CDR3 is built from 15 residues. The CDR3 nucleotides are TGTGCCAGCAGCTTAGTTATTGGCGGGGGGAATGAGCAGTTCTTC. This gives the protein CASSLVIGGGNEQFF.

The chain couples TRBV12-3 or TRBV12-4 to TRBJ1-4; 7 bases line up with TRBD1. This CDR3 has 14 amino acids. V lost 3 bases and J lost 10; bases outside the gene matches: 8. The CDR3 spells CASSFGTAQGKLFF. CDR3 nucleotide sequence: TGTGCCAGCAGTTTCGGGACAGCCCAGGGAAAACTGTTTTTT.

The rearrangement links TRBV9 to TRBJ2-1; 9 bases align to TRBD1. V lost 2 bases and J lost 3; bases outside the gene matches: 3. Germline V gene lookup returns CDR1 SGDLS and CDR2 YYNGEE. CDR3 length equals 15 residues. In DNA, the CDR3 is TGTGCCAGCAGCGTCCAGACAGGGGGCTACAATGAGCAGTTCTTC. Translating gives CASSVQTGGYNEQFF.

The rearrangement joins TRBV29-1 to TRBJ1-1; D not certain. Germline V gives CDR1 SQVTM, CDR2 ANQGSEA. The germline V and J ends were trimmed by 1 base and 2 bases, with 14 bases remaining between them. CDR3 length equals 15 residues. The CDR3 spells CSVEGDGGVNTEAFF. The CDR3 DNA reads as TGCAGCGTTGAAGGCGACGGCGGGGTTAACACTGAAGCTTTCTTT.

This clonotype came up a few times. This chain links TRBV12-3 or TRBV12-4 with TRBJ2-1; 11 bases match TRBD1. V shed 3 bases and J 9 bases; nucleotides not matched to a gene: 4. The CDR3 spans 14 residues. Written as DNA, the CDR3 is TGTGCCAGCAGTTTTGGACAGGGGGCGATTGAGCAGTTCTTC. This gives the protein CASSFGQGAIEQFF.

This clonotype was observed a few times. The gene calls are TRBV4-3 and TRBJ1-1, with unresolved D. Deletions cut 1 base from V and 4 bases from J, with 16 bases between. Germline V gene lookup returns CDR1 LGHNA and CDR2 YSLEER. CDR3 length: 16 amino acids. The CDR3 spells CASSQGSSNWGTEAFF. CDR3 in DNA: TGCGCCAGCAGCCAAGGGTCCTCTAACTGGGGCACTGAAGCTTTCTTT.

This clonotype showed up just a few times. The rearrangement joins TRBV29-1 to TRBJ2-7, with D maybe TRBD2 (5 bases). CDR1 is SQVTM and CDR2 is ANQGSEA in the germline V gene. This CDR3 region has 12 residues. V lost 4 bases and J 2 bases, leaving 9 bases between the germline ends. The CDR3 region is CSVVRETYEQYF. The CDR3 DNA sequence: TGCAGCGTTGTACGGGAAACCTACGAGCAGTACTTC.

For the CDR3, the DNA is TGTGCCAGCAGCTCCAAGCGGGGGGGCCCAGATACGCAGTATTTT. It encodes CASSSKRGGPDTQYF. The chain combines TRBV7-8 with TRBJ2-3; 10 bases align to TRBD2. V gave up 4 bases and J gave up 4 bases; unmatched junction bases: 5. Germline V CDR1 and CDR2: SGHVS, FQNEAQ. This CDR3 spans 15 amino acids.

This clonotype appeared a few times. CDR3: CASSERPIPYEQYF. CDR3 DNA: TGTGCCAGCAGTGAGAGACCGATCCCCTACGAGCAGTACTTC. V usage is TRBV2 and J usage is TRBJ2-7, with D unclear. The germline V gene has CDR1 SNHLY and CDR2 FYNNEI. CDR3 length equals 14 residues. V was pared by 3 bases and J by 2 bases, with 11 bases between. The whole variable domain, filled in from reference TRBV2 and TRBJ2-7, reads EPEVTQTPSHQVTQMGQEVILRCVPISNHLYFYWYRQILGQKVEFLVSFYNNEISEKSEIFDDQFSVERPDGSNFTLKIRSTKLEDSAMYFCASSERPIPYEQYFGPGTRLTVT.

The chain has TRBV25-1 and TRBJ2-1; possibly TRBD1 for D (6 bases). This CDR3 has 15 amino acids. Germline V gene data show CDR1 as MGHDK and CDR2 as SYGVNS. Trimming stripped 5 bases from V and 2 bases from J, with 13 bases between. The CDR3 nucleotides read TGTGCCAGCAGTCCTCACAGGGAAACCTACAATGAGCAGTTCTTC. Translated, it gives CASSPHRETYNEQFF.

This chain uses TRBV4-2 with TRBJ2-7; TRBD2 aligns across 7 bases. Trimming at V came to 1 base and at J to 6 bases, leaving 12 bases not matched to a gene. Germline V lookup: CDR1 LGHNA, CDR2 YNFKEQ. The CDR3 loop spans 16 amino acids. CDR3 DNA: TGTGCCAGCAGCCAAGTAACCCTTCGACTAGCCGCCGAGCAGTACTTC. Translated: CASSQVTLRLAAEQYF.

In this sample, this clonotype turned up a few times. The CDR3, as DNA: TGCAGTGCTAGAGATCCGGGACAGGGCGGCACCGGGGAGCTGTTTTTT. Its translation is CSARDPGQGGTGELFF. J is TRBJ2-2 and V is TRBV20-1; the match to TRBD1 covers 9 bases. Germline-derived CDR1 and CDR2 are DFQATT and SNEGSKA (reference sequence). V gave up 0 bases and J gave up 4 bases; unmatched junction bases: 6. The CDR3 has 16 residues.

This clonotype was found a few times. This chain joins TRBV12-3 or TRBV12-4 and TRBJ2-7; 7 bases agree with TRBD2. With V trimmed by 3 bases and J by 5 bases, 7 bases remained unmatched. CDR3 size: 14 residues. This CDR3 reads CASSFRGVNDEQYF. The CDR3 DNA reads TGTGCCAGCAGTTTCCGGGGGGTTAACGACGAGCAGTACTTC.

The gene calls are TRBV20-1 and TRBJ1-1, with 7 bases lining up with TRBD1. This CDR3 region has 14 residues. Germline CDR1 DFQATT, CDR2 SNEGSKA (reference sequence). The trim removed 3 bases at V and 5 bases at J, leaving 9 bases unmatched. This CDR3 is CSASDDRVDTEAFF. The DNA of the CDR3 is TGCAGTGCTAGTGACGACAGGGTTGATACTGAAGCTTTCTTT.

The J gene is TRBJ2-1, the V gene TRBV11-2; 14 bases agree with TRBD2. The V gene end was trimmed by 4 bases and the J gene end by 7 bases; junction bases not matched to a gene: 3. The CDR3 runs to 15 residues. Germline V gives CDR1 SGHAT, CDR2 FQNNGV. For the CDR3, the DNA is TGTGCCAGCAGCTGGACTAGCGGGGGGATGAATGAGCAGTTCTTC. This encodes CASSWTSGGMNEQFF.

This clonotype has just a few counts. In DNA, the CDR3 is TGCAGTGCTTTCACAGGGGCGAGCTCCTACGAGCAGTACTTC. It specifies CSAFTGASSYEQYF. This sequence joins TRBV20-1 and TRBJ2-7, with 7 bases identical to TRBD1. The CDR3 totals 14 residues. V shed 5 bases, J shed 0 bases, and the junction held 7 bases outside the gene matches. Per the germline V gene, CDR1 is DFQATT and CDR2 is SNEGSKA (reference sequence).

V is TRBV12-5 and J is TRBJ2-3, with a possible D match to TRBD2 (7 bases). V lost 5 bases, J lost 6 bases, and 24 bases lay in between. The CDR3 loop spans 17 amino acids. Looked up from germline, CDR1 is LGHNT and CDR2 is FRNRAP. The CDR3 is CASGTPPGGGAPDTQYF. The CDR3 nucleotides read TGTGCTAGTGGTACGCCCCCGGGTGGGGGGGCCCCCGATACGCAGTATTTT.

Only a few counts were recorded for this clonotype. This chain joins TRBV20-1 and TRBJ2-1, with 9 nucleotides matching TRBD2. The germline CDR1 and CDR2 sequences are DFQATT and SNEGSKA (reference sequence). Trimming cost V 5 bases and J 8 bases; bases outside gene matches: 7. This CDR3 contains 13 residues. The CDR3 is CSAAPGLAYEQFF. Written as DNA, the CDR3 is TGCAGTGCTGCCCCGGGACTAGCCTATGAGCAGTTCTTC.

CDR3 amino acids: CASSLWGFTYEQYF. The DNA of the CDR3 is TGTGCCAGCAGTTTATGGGGCTTCACCTACGAGCAGTACTTC. The J gene is TRBJ2-7, the V gene TRBV12-3 or TRBV12-4; perhaps TRBD1 as D (5 bases). Trimming removed 2 bases at V and 2 bases at J, with 10 bases between. The CDR3 length is 14 residues.

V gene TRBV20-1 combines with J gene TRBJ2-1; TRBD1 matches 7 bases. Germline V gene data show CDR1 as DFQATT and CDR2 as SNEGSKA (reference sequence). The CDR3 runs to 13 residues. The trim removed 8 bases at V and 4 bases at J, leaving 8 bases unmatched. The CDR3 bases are TGCAGTTCCCAAGGGGGCACTTACAATGAGCAGTTCTTC. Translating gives CSSQGGTYNEQFF.